A single sample gave rise to the 32 T cell receptor beta chains below, sequenced in a study of CD8 T cells in ankylosing spondylitis. From the 5' RACE reads, TCRdb called clonotypes with MiXCR, one entry per CDR3 protein. The sample has approximately 31,000 distinct CDR3 sequences, less than 40% seen once. The source material was synovial fluid, either unsorted or a sorted T cell fraction (not recorded which). The receptors derive from a male donor with ankylosing spondylitis.

This clonotype was observed at least ten times. J is TRBJ1-5 and V is TRBV28, with D hard to call. V was clipped by 2 bases and J by 1 base, with 6 bases between them. Germline loops: CDR1 MDHEN, CDR2 SYDVKM. The CDR3 spans 14 residues. In nucleotides, the CDR3 is TGTGCCAGCAGTTTACGCATGAGCAATCAGCCCCAGCATTTT. It specifies CASSLRMSNQPQHF.

This chain uses TRBV4-1 with TRBJ2-1; TRBD1 might be the D (6 bases). CDR1 and CDR2 from the germline V gene are MGHRA and YSYEKL. This CDR3 spans 13 amino acids. Deletions cut 5 bases from V and 4 bases from J, with 9 bases between. The CDR3 sequence: CASSSGAYNEQFF. CDR3 DNA: TGCGCCAGCAGCTCAGGGGCTTACAATGAGCAGTTCTTC.

This clonotype occurred a few times. The chain combines TRBV12-3 or TRBV12-4 with TRBJ1-5; 8 bases are shared with TRBD1. This CDR3 contains 14 residues. Trimming at V came to 8 bases and at J to 1 base, leaving 4 bases not matched to a gene. This CDR3 is CASHDRGSNQPQHF. The CDR3 DNA follows: TGTGCCAGCCACGACAGGGGCAGCAATCAGCCCCAGCATTTT.

The sample holds a few counts of this clonotype. The chain links TRBV27 to TRBJ2-7; D is possibly TRBD1 (6 bases). The CDR3 is made up of 14 amino acids. V shed 2 bases and J shed 0 bases, with 8 bases lying between them. Germline V gives CDR1 MNHEY, CDR2 SMNVEV (reference sequence). In nucleotides, the CDR3 is TGTGCCAGCAGTTTAGGGACATCCTCCTACGAGCAGTACTTC. Translated: CASSLGTSSYEQYF.

The rearrangement links TRBV29-1 to TRBJ1-1; possible D gene TRBD1, 6 bases. Germline assignment: CDR1 SQVTM and CDR2 ANQGSEA. This CDR3 has 13 amino acids. Trimming took off 4 bases at V and 1 base at J, with 10 bases between the two ends. For the CDR3, the DNA is TGCAGCGTTGTACAGGGAGCGAACACTGAAGCTTTCTTT. It specifies CSVVQGANTEAFF.

V gene TRBV6-1 combines with J gene TRBJ2-3, with D perhaps matching TRBD1 (5 bases). The V gene lost 1 base and the J gene lost 4 bases, with 9 bases spanning the gap. The CDR3 spans 14 residues. Germline-derived CDR1 and CDR2 are MNHNS and SASEGT. CDR3 sequence reads: CASSEGEGADTQYF. The CDR3 nucleotides read TGTGCCAGCAGTGAAGGGGAAGGGGCAGATACGCAGTATTTT.

This clonotype was seen a few times. V and J are TRBV12-3 or TRBV12-4 and TRBJ2-3; 8 nucleotides match TRBD2. After removal of 5 bases from V and 6 bases from J, the junction contained 7 bases not matched to a gene. The CDR3 sequence is 14 residues long. The CDR3, as DNA: TGTGCCAGCAGTCCGGGGGGGCCGGGGGATACGCAGTATTTT. Protein product: CASSPGGPGDTQYF.

The gene calls are TRBV4-1 and TRBJ1-1, with unresolved D. The germline V gene has CDR1 MGHRA and CDR2 YSYEKL. The V and J ends lost 0 bases and 4 bases respectively, with 9 bases between them. CDR3 length: 14 amino acids. The CDR3 loop reads CASSQERVGTEAFF. The CDR3 DNA is TGCGCCAGCAGCCAAGAAAGGGTGGGCACTGAAGCTTTCTTT.

There are many counts of this clonotype. This chain connects TRBV12-3 or TRBV12-4 to TRBJ1-1, with D possibly TRBD1 on 6 matching bases. The CDR3 is 14 amino acids. Trimming removed 5 bases from V and 4 bases from J, with 14 bases in between. The CDR3 DNA sequence: TGTGCCAGCAGTGGCGAGGGGGGGGTCACTGAAGCTTTCTTT. Protein sequence: CASSGEGGVTEAFF.

The chain recombines TRBV21-1 with TRBJ2-7. TRBV21-1 is annotated as a pseudogene. This CDR3 contains 14 residues. The CDR3: CASSKVNSSYEQYV. In DNA, the CDR3 is TGTGCCAGCAGCAAAGTGAACAGCTCCTACGAGCAGTACGTC.

This clonotype occurred a few times. The rearrangement uses TRBV4-1 and TRBJ1-2; the D is unclear. Trimming shortened V by 3 bases and J by 7 bases, and 15 bases separated the two germline ends. CDR3 size: 14 residues. CDR1 and CDR2 (germline): MGHRA, YSYEKL. The CDR3 loop reads CASSHDKVLSGYTF. DNA of the CDR3: TGCGCCAGCAGCCATGACAAGGTATTGAGTGGCTACACCTTC.

This clonotype was seen a handful of times. This chain links TRBV20-1 with TRBJ2-5; D is perhaps TRBD2 (5 bases). Germline V lookup: CDR1 DFQATT, CDR2 SNEGSKA (reference sequence). Trimming left V 5 bases short and J 7 bases short, with 14 bases between. CDR3 size: 12 residues. CDR3 coding DNA: TGCAGTGCTTCGGACGGGGAAGGGACCCAGTACTTC. Amino acids: CSASDGEGTQYF.

This clonotype counts as large. V gene TRBV7-9 combines with J gene TRBJ2-7; TRBD1 is a possible D gene (6 bases). Germline V gives CDR1 SEHNR, CDR2 FQNEAQ (reference sequence). The CDR3 totals 13 residues. V was clipped by 5 bases and J by 5 bases, with 13 bases between them. CDR3 residues: CASSRSPGDEQYV. The CDR3 nucleotides read TGTGCCAGCAGCAGAAGTCCAGGGGACGAGCAGTACGTC.

This clonotype occurred a few times. V gene TRBV27 combines with J gene TRBJ2-1; the match to TRBD2 covers 9 bases. Trimming at V came to 4 bases and at J to 3 bases, leaving 7 bases not matched to a gene. CDR1 MNHEY and CDR2 SMNVEV come from the germline V gene (reference sequence). CDR3 length: 16 residues. CDR3 coding DNA: TGTGCCAGCAGTTACCTGACTAGCGGTAACTACAATGAGCAGTTCTTC. Residues: CASSYLTSGNYNEQFF.

V gene TRBV4-2 combines with J gene TRBJ2-1, with D hard to call. The germline V gene encodes CDR1 LGHNA and CDR2 YNFKEQ. This CDR3 has 14 residues. V gave up 4 bases and J gave up 5 bases, with 12 bases separating them. CDR3 amino acids: CASSLWTADNEQFF. CDR3 in DNA: TGTGCCAGCAGCCTCTGGACCGCTGACAATGAGCAGTTCTTC.

This sequence joins TRBV9 and TRBJ2-7; D not certain. Germline V CDR1 and CDR2: SGDLS, YYNGEE. Trimming removed 2 bases at V and 3 bases at J, with 9 bases between. This CDR3 spans 13 amino acids. The CDR3 DNA sequence: TGTGCCAGCAGCGTCTCGCCCCACTACGAGCAGTACTTC. Amino acid sequence: CASSVSPHYEQYF.

With respect to this clonotype: At one end, the junction sequence differs from germline, possibly due to a read error. The V gene is TRBV20-1, the J gene TRBJ2-5; 8 bases are a match to TRBD2. Germline values: CDR1 DFQATT, CDR2 SNEGSKA (reference sequence). CDR3 length: 14 residues. The CDR3 nucleotides are TGCAGTGCAAGAGCGGGAGCGGCTCAAGAGACCCAGTACTTC. It is translated as CSARAGAAQETQYF.

This clonotype has more than one count but fewer than ten. The CDR3 is CASSLQGANTDTQYF. CDR3 bases: TGTGCCAGCAGCTTGCAAGGGGCGAACACAGATACGCAGTATTTT. This chain links TRBV5-6 with TRBJ2-3, with D perhaps TRBD1 (5 bases). The germline V and J ends were trimmed by 1 base and 2 bases, with 11 bases remaining between them. Germline lookup yields CDR1 SGHDT and CDR2 YYEEEE. The CDR3 has 15 residues.

V and J are TRBV6-1 and TRBJ2-2; D is tentatively TRBD1 or TRBD2 (5 bases each). CDR1 and CDR2 from the germline V gene are MNHNS and SASEGT. V gave up 6 bases and J gave up 5 bases, with 16 bases separating them. This CDR3 has 15 residues. CDR3 nucleotide sequence: TGTGCCAGCAGCCCCCAGGGTGAGGGAACCGGGGAGCTGTTTTTT. It is translated as CASSPQGEGTGELFF.

Many counts were recorded for this clonotype. The chain employs TRBV5-4 and TRBJ2-3; 9 bases are a match to TRBD2. The CDR3 contains 15 residues. Germline CDR1 and CDR2: SGHNT and YYREEE (reference sequence). After removal of 0 bases from V and 4 bases from J, the junction contained 3 bases not matched to a gene. CDR3 sequence reads: CASSLDLAGPDTQYF. CDR3 bases: TGTGCCAGCAGCTTGGACCTAGCGGGACCAGATACGCAGTATTTT.

This clonotype was picked up a small number of times. The rearrangement joins TRBV20-1 to TRBJ2-7; D may be TRBD1 (6 bases). CDR1 is DFQATT and CDR2 is SNEGSKA in the germline V gene (reference sequence). CDR3 length: 13 residues. V was cut by 1 base and J by 3 bases, with 10 bases left in between. The CDR3: CSARGMTGYEQYF. Here the CDR3 DNA reads TGCAGTGCTAGAGGGATGACAGGCTACGAGCAGTACTTC.

The sample holds one count of this clonotype. The V call is TRBV20-1, the J call TRBJ2-7; the match to TRBD1 covers 8 bases. V shed 2 bases and J 4 bases; nucleotides not matched to a gene: 4. Looked up from germline, CDR1 is DFQATT and CDR2 is SNEGSKA (reference sequence). CDR3 length: 13 residues. The CDR3 DNA reads TGCAGTGCTAGACCGGGACAGGAATACGAGCAGTACGTC. The encoded protein is CSARPGQEYEQYV.

This clonotype was detected many times. The chain has TRBV20-1 and TRBJ2-7; no clear D gene. Germline V gives CDR1 DFQATT, CDR2 SNEGSKA (reference sequence). The CDR3 runs 15 residues. The ends were cut back, 0 bases at V and 2 bases at J, with 14 bases in the middle. CDR3 sequence: CSARDQMGGTYEQYF. In nucleotides, the CDR3 is TGCAGTGCTAGAGATCAAATGGGCGGTACCTACGAGCAGTACTTC.

V usage is TRBV13 and J usage is TRBJ2-7; 10 bases align to TRBD1. The junction had 10 bases not matched to a gene; V was cut back by 6 bases and J by 5 bases. The length of the CDR3 is 15 residues. Looked up from germline, CDR1 is PRHDT and CDR2 is FYEKMQ (reference sequence). CDR3 region: CASSPGGTGADEQYF. The CDR3, as DNA: TGTGCCAGCAGTCCCGGGGGGACAGGGGCCGACGAGCAGTACTTC.

The CDR3 spells CSARDPAGGAYNEQFF. CDR3 DNA: TGCAGTGCTAGAGATCCAGCGGGAGGTGCCTACAATGAGCAGTTCTTC. The genes are TRBV20-1 and TRBJ2-1, with 9 nucleotides matching TRBD2. V shed 0 bases, J shed 2 bases, and the junction held 5 bases outside the gene matches. CDR1 and CDR2 from the germline V gene are DFQATT and SNEGSKA (reference sequence). The CDR3 sequence is 16 residues long.

V is TRBV4-1 and J is TRBJ2-7, with 7 bases matching TRBD2. The J segment lost 5 bases and the V segment lost 4 bases, leaving 20 bases of the junction unmatched. Germline V gene lookup returns CDR1 MGHRA and CDR2 YSYEKL. This CDR3 comprises 18 residues. CDR3 protein: CASSPLTGGRAVRDEQYF. CDR3 DNA: TGCGCCAGCAGCCCTCTAACGGGAGGCCGTGCTGTTCGGGACGAGCAGTACTTC.

This clonotype was observed a handful of times. The chain carries TRBV10-2 and TRBJ1-2; TRBD1 might be the D (5 bases). Trimming removed 3 bases from V and 0 bases from J, with 17 bases in between. CDR3 size: 17 residues. Germline lookup yields CDR1 WSHSY and CDR2 SAAADI. This chain's CDR3 is CASSDRLGDLTNYGYTF. The CDR3, as DNA: TGCGCCAGCAGTGACCGACTAGGGGACCTGACTAACTATGGCTACACCTTC.

A word on this clonotype: This may come from a read error, since a much larger clone is one base off. It is likely a read error, because the conserved phenylalanine at the end of the CDR3 is missing. The chain joins TRBV7-8 to TRBJ2-5; weak D call: TRBD2 (5 bases). The CDR3 totals 17 residues. Between the trimmed V and J ends, which lost 6 bases and 0 bases, there was a span of 20 bases. CDR1 and CDR2 (germline): SGHVS, FQNEAQ. Here the CDR3 DNA reads TGTGCCAGCAGTCCCGCCGGCCGCGGGCCTCACCAAGAGACCCAGTACTAC. Its protein is CASSPAGRGPHQETQYY.

V is TRBV11-2 and J is TRBJ2-7, with a tentative D call TRBD2 (5 bases). This CDR3 has 14 amino acids. Between the trimmed V and J ends, which lost 4 bases and 1 base, there was a span of 11 bases. CDR1 and CDR2 from the germline V gene are SGHAT and FQNNGV. The CDR3 DNA reads TGTGCCAGCAGCTGGGGAACGGGATCCTACGAGCAGTACGTC. This codes for CASSWGTGSYEQYV.

The chain employs TRBV4-2 and TRBJ2-7; 8 bases are shared with TRBD2. The germline V gene has CDR1 LGHNA and CDR2 YNFKEQ. CDR3 length: 14 amino acids. V dropped 4 bases and J dropped 1; count of bases not matched to a gene: 3. The CDR3 is CASSRGLESYEQYF. CDR3 bases: TGTGCCAGCAGCCGGGGACTAGAGTCCTACGAGCAGTACTTC.

This clonotype was seen more than once but under ten times. The chain joins TRBV3-1 to TRBJ2-3, with 12 nucleotides matching TRBD2. The germline V gene encodes CDR1 LGHDT and CDR2 YNNKEL (reference sequence). The J segment lost 4 bases and the V segment lost 1 base, leaving 12 bases of the junction unmatched. The CDR3 contains 19 residues. This CDR3 is CASSQVIPSGRASADTQYF. The CDR3 DNA reads as TGTGCCAGCAGCCAAGTAATCCCTAGCGGGAGGGCCAGCGCAGATACGCAGTATTTT.

This clonotype was counted between two and nine times. This rearrangement joins TRBV10-3 to TRBJ2-7, with 11 bases lining up with TRBD1. The J segment lost 2 bases and the V segment lost 6 bases, leaving 6 bases of the junction unmatched. The CDR3 is made up of 15 amino acids. Germline V lookup: CDR1 ENHRY, CDR2 SYGVKD. The CDR3: CAISDAGQGAYEQYF. The CDR3 region has the DNA TGTGCCATCAGCGACGCGGGACAGGGGGCCTACGAGCAGTACTTC.